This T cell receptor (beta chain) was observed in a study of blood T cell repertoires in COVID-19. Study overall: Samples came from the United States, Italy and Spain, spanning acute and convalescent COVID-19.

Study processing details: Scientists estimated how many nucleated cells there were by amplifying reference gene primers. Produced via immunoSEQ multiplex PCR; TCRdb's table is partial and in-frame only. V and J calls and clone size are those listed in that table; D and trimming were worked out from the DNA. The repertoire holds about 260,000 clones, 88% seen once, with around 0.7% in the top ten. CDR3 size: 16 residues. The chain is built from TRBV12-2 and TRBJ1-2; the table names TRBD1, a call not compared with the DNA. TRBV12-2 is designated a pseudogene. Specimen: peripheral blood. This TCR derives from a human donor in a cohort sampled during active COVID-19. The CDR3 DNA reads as TGTGCAAGTCGCTTAGTCAGGGCGTTGAGGAACTATGGCTACACCTTC. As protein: CASRLVRALRNYGYTF.